These 26 T cell receptor beta chains originate from one sample sequenced in a study of blood T cells in healthy people across ages. For the second PCR, which ran for roughly 6 to 12 cycles, a sample-barcoded 5' primer and a J-beta primer mix were used. TCRdb reanalysed the 5' RACE reads using MiXCR and keeps one entry per CDR3 protein. The sample lists 1.5 million to 1.8 million distinct CDR3 sequences; approximately 39% were seen once. The source material was blood. These receptors originate from a young woman in good health.

This clonotype was observed a handful of times. DNA for the CDR3: TGTGCCAGCAGCACGACAGGGGTCGGTGGCTACACCTTC. It translates to CASSTTGVGGYTF. This chain joins TRBV7-9 and TRBJ1-2, with TRBD1 identical over 8 bases. V shed 5 bases and J 7 bases; nucleotides not matched to a gene: 6. There are 13 residues in the CDR3. From germline, CDR1 is SEHNR and CDR2 FQNEAQ (reference sequence).

The J gene is TRBJ1-5, the V gene TRBV5-6, with D perhaps TRBD1 (5 bases). The length of the CDR3 is 14 residues. Germline values: CDR1 SGHDT, CDR2 YYEEEE. V lost 3 bases to trimming and J lost 7 bases, with 14 bases between them. The CDR3 reads CASSSAGSRQPQHF. The CDR3 DNA follows: TGTGCCAGCAGCTCAGCAGGGTCACGACAGCCCCAGCATTTT.

This clonotype was seen a few times. The V gene is TRBV7-2, the J gene TRBJ1-5, with no clear D. The germline V gene has CDR1 SGHTA and CDR2 FQGNSA. The length of the CDR3 is 15 residues. Trimming pared 1 base from V and 3 bases from J, leaving 10 bases between. The DNA of the CDR3 is TGTGCCAGCAGCTTAGAGGGTTACAACAATCAGCCCCAGCATTTT. This gives the protein CASSLEGYNNQPQHF.

The rearrangement links TRBV7-3 to TRBJ2-4; no reliable D call. With the DNA end fitting TRBJ2-7 better, the J assignment may be wrong. There are 13 residues in the CDR3. CDR1 and CDR2 from the germline V gene are SGHTA and FQGTGA. The CDR3, as DNA: TGTGCCAGCAGCTTAATGGCTGCAAACGAGCAGTACTTC. Protein: CASSLMAANEQYF.

This clonotype was recorded many times. The rearrangement uses TRBV27 and TRBJ2-7, with a possible D match to TRBD2 (6 bases). The CDR3 is 13 amino acids. Germline V gives CDR1 MNHEY, CDR2 SMNVEV (reference sequence). V shed 5 bases and J shed 0 bases, with 8 bases lying between them. The CDR3: CASSRGFSYEQYF. In DNA form, the CDR3 reads TGTGCCAGCAGTCGGGGGTTCTCCTACGAGCAGTACTTC.

In the case of this clonotype: Lacking the conserved final phenylalanine or tryptophan, this CDR3 likely reflects a read error. This rearrangement joins TRBV6-1 to TRBJ2-1; D is possibly TRBD1 (6 bases). Germline V lookup: CDR1 MNHNS, CDR2 SASEGT. Trimming shortened V by 6 bases and J by 2 bases, and 23 bases separated the two germline ends. The CDR3 runs to 18 residues. The CDR3 DNA is TGTGCCAGCAGCCGCGTCTCCGGCCGGGACACAGCCTACAATGAGCAGTTCTTA. Translating it yields CASSRVSGRDTAYNEQFL.

There are a few counts of this clonotype. The chain couples TRBV7-9 to TRBJ1-1; D remains ambiguous. Germline loops: CDR1 SEHNR, CDR2 FQNEAQ (reference sequence). This CDR3 comprises 14 residues. Trimming cost V 1 base and J 3 bases, with 9 bases left between them. The CDR3 loop reads CASSLEFRDTEAFF. CDR3 sequence (DNA): TGTGCCAGCAGCTTAGAGTTCCGGGACACTGAAGCTTTCTTT.

This chain uses TRBV10-3 with TRBJ1-1, with 9 bases aligning to TRBD1. Looked up from germline, CDR1 is ENHRY and CDR2 is SYGVKD. The V gene end was trimmed by 7 bases and the J gene end by 4 bases; junction bases not matched to a gene: 10. The length of the CDR3 is 15 residues. CDR3: CAIKNIKTGGTEAFF. In nucleotides, the CDR3 is TGTGCCATCAAAAATATTAAGACAGGGGGCACTGAAGCTTTCTTT.

V is TRBV7-9 and J is TRBJ2-1; D gene uncertain. Per the germline V gene, CDR1 is SEHNR and CDR2 is FQNEAQ (reference sequence). Trimming stripped 4 bases from V and 3 bases from J, with 7 bases between. This CDR3 region has 13 residues. The CDR3 loop is CASSSIIYNEQFF. CDR3 in DNA: TGTGCCAGCAGCTCGATCATCTACAATGAGCAGTTCTTC.

This clonotype was seen a few times. V is TRBV29-1 and J is TRBJ2-5; TRBD2 might be the D (5 bases). Germline V gene sequence: CDR1 SQVTM, CDR2 ANQGSEA. The ends were cut back, 2 bases at V and 4 bases at J, with 8 bases in the middle. The CDR3 covers 12 residues. This chain's CDR3 is CSVELAPETQYF. The CDR3 DNA reads as TGCAGCGTTGAACTAGCACCAGAGACCCAGTACTTC.

This clonotype came up many times. The genes are TRBV29-1 and TRBJ2-7; D is ambiguous. V lost 6 bases to trimming and J lost 5 bases, with 14 bases between them. Germline-derived CDR1 and CDR2 are SQVTM and ANQGSEA. The CDR3 loop spans 12 amino acids. CDR3 region: CSVPRNPNEQYF. In DNA form, the CDR3 reads TGCAGCGTACCCCGCAATCCGAACGAGCAGTACTTC.

This clonotype was seen only a few times. V and J are TRBV2 and TRBJ2-1; TRBD2 matches 10 bases. Germline loops: CDR1 SNHLY, CDR2 FYNNEI. V dropped 7 bases and J dropped 9; count of bases not matched to a gene: 9. The CDR3 runs 14 residues. CDR3 amino acids: CASNGERGGAEQFF. DNA for the CDR3: TGTGCCAGCAACGGAGAGCGGGGGGGTGCTGAGCAGTTCTTC.

The gene calls are TRBV12-3 or TRBV12-4 and TRBJ1-5; 9 nucleotides agree with TRBD1. The CDR3 is made up of 17 amino acids. The V segment lost 5 bases and the J segment 0 bases; nucleotides outside the gene matches: 8. Here the CDR3 reads CASSPSDRGTSNQPQHF. The CDR3 DNA sequence: TGTGCCAGCAGTCCCTCGGACAGGGGCACTAGCAATCAGCCCCAGCATTTT.

V usage is TRBV28 and J usage is TRBJ2-5; D is tentatively TRBD1 or TRBD2 (5 bases each). This CDR3 region has 12 residues. V was trimmed by 6 bases and J by 13 bases, leaving 18 bases between them. Germline V gives CDR1 MDHEN, CDR2 SYDVKM. The CDR3 loop is CASRSTGRRGYF. The CDR3 DNA is TGTGCCAGCAGGTCCACGGGACGCCGGGGGTACTTC.

The V and J genes are TRBV21-1 and TRBJ2-7; TRBD2 is the table's D call, not checked against the DNA. TRBV21-1 is an annotated pseudogene. This CDR3 region has 18 residues. The CDR3 loop is CASSKVKARGSPSYEQYF. Here the CDR3 DNA reads TGTGCCAGCAGCAAAGTAAAGGCTAGAGGGAGTCCATCCTACGAGCAGTACTTC.

The genes are TRBV7-2 and TRBJ2-7; TRBD2 matches 7 bases. The length of the CDR3 is 14 residues. The junction had 2 bases not matched to a gene; V was cut back by 0 bases and J by 3 bases. Germline values: CDR1 SGHTA, CDR2 FQGNSA. This CDR3 is CASSLASSGYEQYF. Written as DNA, the CDR3 is TGTGCCAGCAGCTTAGCTTCTAGCGGCTACGAGCAGTACTTC.

The chain has TRBV2 and TRBJ2-1; a possible D gene is TRBD2 (5 bases). V was pared by 4 bases and J by 12 bases, with 16 bases between. This CDR3 contains 13 residues. The germline V gene encodes CDR1 SNHLY and CDR2 FYNNEI. The CDR3 region has the DNA TGTGCCAGCAGTGGGGAGACTGGCGGACGGCAGTTCTTC. Protein: CASSGETGGRQFF.

The rearrangement joins TRBV7-9 to TRBJ2-1, with TRBD1 matching 10 bases. The CDR3 sequence is 14 residues long. Losses at the gene ends were 6 bases for V and 8 bases for J; bases not matched to a gene: 7. CDR1 and CDR2 from the germline V gene are SEHNR and FQNEAQ (reference sequence). CDR3 coding DNA: TGTGCCAGCAGAAAGGGGGACAGGGGTTATGAGCAGTTCTTC. Its translation: CASRKGDRGYEQFF.

This clonotype has just one count. The rearrangement joins TRBV21-1 to TRBJ1-1; the table assigns TRBD1, which was not confirmed against the DNA. TRBV21-1 is a pseudogene locus. This CDR3 comprises 11 residues. CDR3 bases: TGTGCCAGCAGCAACCCCCCTACAACTTTCTTT. Amino acid sequence: CASSNPPTTFF.

This clonotype was seen at least ten times. The rearrangement links TRBV12-3 or TRBV12-4 to TRBJ2-7; D not resolved. V lost 4 bases to trimming and J lost 0 bases, with 4 bases between them. The CDR3 contains 12 residues. The CDR3 reads CASSWSSYEQYF. CDR3 DNA sequence: TGTGCCAGCAGTTGGAGCTCCTACGAGCAGTACTTC.

CDR3 protein: CASSYSMAGVAYNEQFF. CDR3 in DNA: TGTGCCAGCAGTTACTCGATGGCGGGGGTCGCCTACAATGAGCAGTTCTTC. The chain has TRBV6-6 and TRBJ2-1, with TRBD2 matching 7 bases. V was clipped by 0 bases and J by 2 bases; unmatched bases: 7. CDR1 is MNHNY and CDR2 is SVGAGI in the germline V gene (reference sequence). CDR3 length: 17 residues.

This rearrangement joins TRBV4-1 to TRBJ2-5, with TRBD1 matching 7 bases. Trimming cost V 0 bases and J 5 bases; bases outside gene matches: 6. The CDR3 is 15 residues long. Germline CDR1 MGHRA, CDR2 YSYEKL. The CDR3 nucleotides are TGCGCCAGCAGCCAAGATACAGGGGAAGGCGAGACCCAGTACTTC. Its translation: CASSQDTGEGETQYF.

The CDR3 reads CASSPGQAGQYF. The CDR3 DNA reads as TGTGCCAGCAGTCCGGGACAGGCGGGGCAGTACTTC. The chain links TRBV6-6 to TRBJ2-5; 8 bases are a match to TRBD1. CDR3 length: 12 amino acids. The junction had 7 bases not matched to a gene; V was cut back by 5 bases and J by 11 bases. CDR1 is MNHNY and CDR2 is SVGAGI in the germline V gene (reference sequence).

The chain carries TRBV12-3 or TRBV12-4 and TRBJ2-5; no clear D gene. CDR3 length: 14 residues. Trimming took 1 base from V and 4 from J, leaving 10 bases between them. The CDR3 protein is CASSLGVLGETQYF. The CDR3 bases are TGTGCCAGCAGTTTAGGCGTCTTGGGAGAGACCCAGTACTTC.

The V call is TRBV27, the J call TRBJ1-6; D is unresolved. In germline, CDR1 is MNHEY, CDR2 SMNVEV (reference sequence). The V gene lost 5 bases and the J gene lost 8 bases, with 10 bases spanning the gap. The CDR3 is made up of 13 amino acids. The CDR3 loop is CASSPRAYSPLHF. The CDR3 coding sequence is TGTGCCAGCAGTCCGCGGGCTTATTCACCCCTCCACTTT.

The chain employs TRBV20-1 and TRBJ2-1; perhaps TRBD1 as D (6 bases). V dropped 6 bases and J dropped 2 bases, with 11 bases sitting between them. The CDR3 totals 13 residues. Germline CDR1 is DFQATT and CDR2 is SNEGSKA (reference sequence). For the CDR3, the DNA is TGCAGTGCCCGGACAGAAGCCTACAATGAGCAGTTCTTC. Translating gives CSARTEAYNEQFF.